The rows below give T cell receptor beta chains drawn from one sample of a study of response to subunit inactivated influenza vaccine. TCRdb reprocessed the RT-PCR reads via MiXCR and lists one record per CDR3 protein. In the table there are 650,000 to 800,000 distinct CDR3 sequences, approximately 17% of which are singletons. Source: PBMCs from blood, taken 4 to 6 days after vaccination. The origin of the receptors is a man in his fifties who received an inactivated influenza vaccine. Both conserved end residues are part of each CDR3. D genes are given only for firm matches. Rows give clone size only sometimes, using once, few, many, or a class for an expanded clone.

d_call	v_call	clone_size	j_call	cdr3_aa	cdr3_nt
NA	TRBV10-3	few	TRBJ2-3	CAIRPTGKGDTQYF	TGTGCCATCAGGCCCACAGGGAAAGGAGATACGCAGTATTTT
TRBD2	TRBV20-1	NA	TRBJ2-3	CSVCLAGGPATDTQYF	TGCAGTGTCTGTCTAGCGGGGGGGCCGGCGACAGATACGCAGTATTTT
TRBD2	TRBV4-3	NA	TRBJ2-1	CASSQDKVGAGRYNEQFF	TGCGCCAGCAGCCAAGATAAGGTAGGAGCGGGACGCTACAATGAGCAGTTCTTC
NA	TRBV5-1	NA	TRBJ2-3	CASSREASTDTQYF	TGCGCCAGCAGCAGGGAAGCCAGCACAGATACGCAGTATTTT
NA	TRBV3-1	NA	TRBJ1-3	CASSPVDGNTIYF	TGTGCCAGCAGCCCAGTCGACGGAAACACCATATATTTT
NA	TRBV10-3	NA	TRBJ2-1	CATRSASSNNEQFF	TGTGCCACCCGGTCGGCTAGCTCGAACAATGAGCAGTTCTTC
TRBD1	TRBV27	few	TRBJ2-7	CASSWDRGSNEQYF	TGTGCCAGCAGTTGGGACAGGGGCAGCAACGAGCAGTACTTC
NA	TRBV12-3/TRBV12-4	few	TRBJ2-7	CASSFISLKYEQYF	TGTGCCAGCAGTTTCATATCACTCAAGTACGAGCAGTACTTC
TRBD1	TRBV7-9	NA	TRBJ2-7	CASSLVRQGYEQYF	TGTGCCAGCAGCTTAGTTAGACAGGGCTACGAGCAGTACTTC
TRBD1	TRBV20-1	NA	TRBJ2-5	CSATTGYQETQYF	TGCAGTGCTACGACAGGGTACCAAGAGACCCAGTACTTC
NA	TRBV20-1	NA	TRBJ1-2	CSARVGGNNYGYTF	TGCAGTGCTAGAGTCGGGGGCAATAACTATGGCTACACCTTC
TRBD1	TRBV29-1	many	TRBJ2-1	CSVESRTGSTGEQFF	TGCAGCGTGGAATCTCGGACAGGTTCAACGGGTGAGCAGTTCTTC
NA	TRBV7-2	NA	TRBJ2-1	CASSLFVTSPDEQFF	TGTGCCAGCAGCTTATTTGTGACTAGTCCCGATGAGCAGTTCTTC
TRBD1	TRBV6-2/TRBV6-3	few	TRBJ2-1	CATPTGGNEQFF	TGTGCCACCCCGACAGGGGGTAATGAGCAGTTCTTC
NA	TRBV12-3/TRBV12-4	NA	TRBJ2-7	CASSRGLGEQYF	TGTGCCAGCAGCCGGGGTTTGGGCGAGCAGTACTTC
TRBD2	TRBV20-1	few	TRBJ2-1	CSARDFASGSSYNEQFF	TGCAGTGCTAGAGATTTCGCTAGCGGGAGCTCCTACAATGAGCAGTTCTTC
TRBD1	TRBV4-3	NA	TRBJ2-1	CASSRQGAGSEQFF	TGCGCCAGCAGCAGGCAGGGGGCAGGGAGTGAGCAGTTCTTC
TRBD1	TRBV7-2	NA	TRBJ2-7	CASSPRQGVSYEQYF	TGTGCCAGCAGCCCACGACAGGGTGTTTCCTACGAGCAGTACTTC
NA	TRBV4-3	NA	TRBJ2-5	CASSQDLRGLGETQYF	TGCGCCAGCAGCCAAGATTTGAGGGGATTAGGCGAGACCCAGTACTTC
NA	TRBV12-3/TRBV12-4	many	TRBJ1-1	CASSTYFGAFF	TGTGCCAGCAGTACGTACTTTGGTGCTTTCTTT
NA	TRBV5-1	few	TRBJ2-3	CASSLSRGAIDTQYF	TGCGCCAGCAGCCTATCTCGCGGGGCCATAGATACGCAGTATTTT
TRBD1	TRBV28	NA	TRBJ2-7	CASSFGVDRGYEQYF	TGTGCCAGCAGTTTTGGGGTGGACAGGGGCTACGAGCAGTACTTC
NA	TRBV29-1	few	TRBJ2-3	CSVGGQSASTDTQYF	TGCAGCGTTGGAGGACAATCCGCAAGCACAGATACGCAGTATTTT
TRBD2	TRBV12-3/TRBV12-4	NA	TRBJ2-3	CASRVGLADSDTQYF	TGTGCCAGCAGGGTAGGACTAGCGGATTCAGATACGCAGTATTTT
NA	TRBV20-1	NA	TRBJ2-3	CSASRDSGTDTQYF	TGCAGTGCTAGCCGAGACAGCGGCACAGATACGCAGTATTTT
NA	TRBV5-1	few	TRBJ2-1	CASSLSGGPIF	TGCGCCAGCAGCTTGTCGGGGGGCCCAATCTTC
NA	TRBV24-1	few	TRBJ2-1	CATEGAGNGIYNEQFF	TGTGCCACCGAAGGCGCTGGAAATGGGATCTACAATGAGCAGTTCTTC
TRBD2	TRBV7-2	NA	TRBJ2-5	CASSTGLASETQYF	TGTGCCAGCAGCACTGGACTAGCGTCAGAGACCCAGTACTTC
NA	TRBV5-1	NA	TRBJ2-1	CASSLSATVNEQFF	TGCGCCAGCAGCTTGTCTGCTACAGTCAATGAGCAGTTCTTC
NA	TRBV29-1	few	TRBJ2-7	CSVVIAGRLAYEQYF	TGCAGCGTTGTCATTGCCGGGAGACTTGCCTACGAGCAGTACTTC
NA	TRBV15	many	TRBJ1-5	CATSRVGGGPQHF	TGTGCCACCAGCAGAGTTGGGGGTGGGCCCCAGCATTTT
TRBD1	TRBV4-2	once	TRBJ2-7	CASSRTQGGEQYF	TGTGCCAGCAGCCGTACACAGGGGGGAGAGCAGTACTTC
TRBD2	TRBV7-9	many	TRBJ2-3	CASSFTALAGFTDTQYF	TGTGCCAGCAGCTTCACAGCACTAGCGGGATTCACAGATACGCAGTATTTT
NA	TRBV10-1	NA	TRBJ1-1	CASSESQGRTEAFF	TGCGCCAGCAGTGAGTCGCAGGGACGCACTGAAGCTTTCTTT
NA	TRBV10-3	NA	TRBJ2-2	CAISLGHSNTGELFF	TGTGCCATCAGTCTTGGACACTCGAACACCGGGGAGCTGTTTTTT
NA	TRBV5-1	NA	TRBJ1-2	CASSQEQGGYTF	TGCGCCAGCAGCCAAGAACAGGGAGGCTACACCTTC
NA	TRBV24-1	few	TRBJ2-2	CATSDAGQFNTGELFF	TGTGCCACCAGTGACGCAGGACAGTTTAACACCGGGGAGCTGTTTTTT
TRBD1	TRBV15	many	TRBJ1-1	CATSGGQGSITEAFF	TGTGCCACCAGCGGAGGACAGGGGTCGATCACTGAAGCTTTCTTT
NA	TRBV20-1	few	TRBJ2-1	CSARDSGVVEQFF	TGCAGTGCTAGAGATTCGGGAGTAGTCGAGCAGTTCTTC
TRBD2	TRBV27	NA	TRBJ2-3	CASSGLAGVTDTQYF	TGTGCCAGCAGCGGACTAGCGGGAGTCACAGATACGCAGTATTTT
NA	TRBV12-3/TRBV12-4	many	TRBJ2-3	CASSFTRTGTDTQYF	TGTGCCAGCAGTTTTACACGGACCGGCACAGATACGCAGTATTTT
NA	TRBV29-1	few	TRBJ1-1	CSVAGRQNTEAFF	TGCAGCGTGGCGGGACGCCAGAACACTGAAGCTTTCTTT
TRBD1	TRBV15	NA	TRBJ2-5	CATSSLTRRDRGWETQYF	TGTGCCACCAGCAGTTTAACTCGGCGGGACAGGGGATGGGAGACCCAGTACTTC
TRBD1	TRBV7-8	NA	TRBJ1-2	CASSLVRTGPGYTF	TGTGCCAGCAGCTTAGTAAGGACAGGGCCTGGCTACACCTTC
NA	TRBV6-1	NA	TRBJ1-6	CASSEMWTSSAPLHF	TGTGCCAGCAGTGAAATGTGGACAAGTAGTGCACCCCTCCACTTT
NA	TRBV20-1	NA	TRBJ2-2	CSASQGWNTGELFF	TGCAGTGCTAGCCAGGGGTGGAACACCGGGGAGCTGTTTTTT
NA	TRBV20-1	few	TRBJ2-5	CSASVAARETQYF	TGCAGTGCTAGCGTAGCGGCCAGGGAGACCCAGTACTTC
NA	TRBV2	NA	TRBJ2-3	CASSDRAGSTDTQYF	TGTGCCAGCAGTGACCGAGCCGGTAGCACAGATACGCAGTATTTT
NA	TRBV12-3/TRBV12-4	few	TRBJ2-7	CASSSGLGPYEQYF	TGTGCCAGCAGTTCAGGACTCGGTCCCTACGAGCAGTACTTC